These 32 T cell receptor beta chains were all obtained from the same sample, sequenced in a study of CD8 T cells in Susac syndrome. Random-hexamer reverse transcription was applied to about 0.45 to 1 ug RNA. TCRdb redid the calling of the immunoSEQ multiplex PCR reads with MiXCR, one entry per CDR3 protein. The repertoire includes under 200,000 distinct CDR3 sequences, approximately 95% of them detected once, and around 0.16% sits in the top ten. The specimen was CD8+ T cells from PBMCs. These TCRs come from a human donor with Susac syndrome.

The chain recombines TRBV6-4 with TRBJ2-3; maybe TRBD1 (6 bases). Trimming removed 6 bases from V and 3 bases from J, with 13 bases in between. Germline V gene sequence: CDR1 MRHNA, CDR2 SNTAGT. The CDR3 spans 14 residues. The CDR3 DNA is TGTGCCAGCAGAGTCGACAGGTTGACAGATACGCAGTATTTT. Protein sequence: CASRVDRLTDTQYF.

The CDR3 nucleotides are TGTGCCAGCAGCTCCGAACAGGGGGCGTTCACCGGGGAGCTGTTTTTT. Its translation: CASSSEQGAFTGELFF. The V gene is TRBV5-4, the J gene TRBJ2-2; 9 bases map to TRBD1. Trimming at V came to 3 bases and at J to 4 bases, leaving 7 bases not matched to a gene. This CDR3 spans 16 amino acids. Germline V CDR1 and CDR2: SGHNT, YYREEE (reference sequence).

V usage is TRBV11-2 and J usage is TRBJ2-1, with a weak D call TRBD1 (5 bases). V dropped 3 bases and J dropped 1 base, with 10 bases sitting between them. Germline lookup yields CDR1 SGHAT and CDR2 FQNNGV. There are 15 residues in the CDR3. The CDR3 sequence is CASSFARASYNEQFF. The DNA of the CDR3 is TGTGCCAGCAGCTTCGCCAGGGCGTCCTACAATGAGCAGTTCTTC.

The chain employs TRBV12-3 or TRBV12-4 and TRBJ2-6, with D perhaps matching TRBD1 (5 bases). The V end lost 5 bases, the J end lost 4 bases, and 9 bases lay between the germline ends. CDR3 length: 14 amino acids. The CDR3 is CASSPGIGANVLTF. The CDR3 DNA reads as TGTGCCAGCAGTCCAGGGATAGGGGCCAACGTCCTGACTTTC.

J is TRBJ1-4 and V is TRBV7-8, with 8 bases matching TRBD1. CDR1 and CDR2 (germline): SGHVS, FQNEAQ. This CDR3 is 15 amino acids long. Trimming at V came to 5 bases and at J to 5 bases, leaving 7 bases not matched to a gene. For the CDR3, the DNA is TGTGCCAGCAGCGCAGACAGGGGCCTCAATGAAAAACTGTTTTTT. Translated, it gives CASSADRGLNEKLFF. The variable domain in full, with the rest retrieved from reference TRBV7-8 and TRBJ1-4, is GAGVSQSPRYKVAKRGQDVALRCDPISGHVSLFWYQQALGQGPEFLTYFQNEAQLDKSGLPSDRFFAERPEGSVSTLKIQRTQQEDSAVYLCASSADRGLNEKLFFGSGTQLSVL.

This clonotype was seen just once. V and J are TRBV7-9 and TRBJ2-3; D remains unclear. Trimming removed 2 bases from V and 0 bases from J, with 9 bases in between. This CDR3 has 15 residues. The germline CDR1 and CDR2 sequences are SEHNR and FQNEAQ (reference sequence). Here the CDR3 reads CASSLSEASTDTQYF. CDR3 sequence (DNA): TGTGCCAGCAGCTTATCCGAGGCTAGCACAGATACGCAGTATTTT.

The genes are TRBV9 and TRBJ2-1; D remains unclear. Germline-derived CDR1 and CDR2 are SGDLS and YYNGEE. This CDR3 spans 16 amino acids. V was trimmed by 1 base and J by 7 bases, leaving 18 bases between them. CDR3 sequence reads: CASSVSPSTIYNEQFF. The CDR3, as DNA: TGTGCCAGCAGCGTATCCCCGTCGACAATTTATAATGAGCAGTTCTTC.

The chain links TRBV7-8 to TRBJ2-3, with D perhaps matching TRBD1 or TRBD2 (6 bases each). Germline lookup yields CDR1 SGHVS and CDR2 FQNEAQ. The CDR3 loop spans 15 amino acids. The V and J ends lost 7 bases and 2 bases respectively, with 16 bases between them. The CDR3 protein is CASTPGGRNTDTQYF. CDR3 sequence (DNA): TGTGCCAGCACCCCCGGGGGCAGAAACACAGATACGCAGTATTTT.

V gene TRBV10-3 combines with J gene TRBJ1-4, with D hard to call. There are 12 residues in the CDR3. Trimming pared 7 bases from V and 5 bases from J, leaving 8 bases between. Germline V lookup: CDR1 ENHRY, CDR2 SYGVKD. The CDR3 DNA follows: TGTGCCATCAAAGACACGAATGAAAAACTGTTTTTT. Translated, it gives CAIKDTNEKLFF.

V and J are TRBV5-1 and TRBJ1-2; D is unresolved. The CDR3 has 15 amino acids. The ends were cut back, 0 bases at V and 6 bases at J, with 15 bases in the middle. Germline loops: CDR1 SGHRS, CDR2 YFSETQ. CDR3 sequence: CASSLEPAIVDGYTF. The CDR3 nucleotides are TGCGCCAGCAGCTTGGAGCCAGCGATTGTCGATGGCTACACCTTC. The whole variable domain, filled in from reference TRBV5-1 and TRBJ1-2, reads KAGVTQTPRYLIKTRGQQVTLSCSPISGHRSVSWYQQTPGQGLQFLFEYFSETQRNKGNFPGRFSGRQFSNSRSEMNVSTLELGDSALYLCASSLEPAIVDGYTFGSGTRLTVV.

The chain combines TRBV20-1 with TRBJ2-3; D gene uncertain. The V gene lost 6 bases and the J gene lost 3 bases, with 10 bases spanning the gap. Germline V gene sequence: CDR1 DFQATT, CDR2 SNEGSKA (reference sequence). The CDR3 contains 12 residues. The CDR3 DNA reads TGCAGTGCCCCCGGCATGACAGATACGCAGTATTTT. Translation: CSAPGMTDTQYF.

V and J are TRBV18 and TRBJ2-3; D is perhaps TRBD2 (5 bases). V was trimmed by 4 bases and J by 7 bases, leaving 9 bases between them. Germline V gene lookup returns CDR1 KGHSH and CDR2 LQKENI. The CDR3 is made up of 12 amino acids. DNA of the CDR3: TGTGCCAGCTCACGGGAGCGAAATACGCAGTATTTT. Translating gives CASSRERNTQYF.

The V and J genes are TRBV30 and TRBJ2-1; maybe TRBD2 (5 bases). From germline, CDR1 is GTSNPN and CDR2 SVGIG (reference sequence). The CDR3 contains 16 residues. V was shortened by 6 bases and J by 4 bases, with 22 bases between the two germline ends. The CDR3 DNA is TGTGCCTGTGGAAGGGCTTACGTCGGGGTTTACAATGAGCAGTTCTTC. Its translation is CACGRAYVGVYNEQFF.

The chain links TRBV7-9 to TRBJ2-1; D gene uncertain. The germline V gene has CDR1 SEHNR and CDR2 FQNEAQ (reference sequence). Deletions cut 5 bases from V and 4 bases from J, with 15 bases between. The CDR3 runs 15 residues. This CDR3 reads CASSPPWEGYNEQFF. In DNA form, the CDR3 reads TGTGCCAGCAGCCCCCCCTGGGAAGGATACAATGAGCAGTTCTTC.

The CDR3 reads CASSMSWGSSYEQYF. The CDR3 nucleotides are TGTGCCAGTAGTATGTCGTGGGGCAGCTCCTACGAGCAGTACTTC. This chain links TRBV19 with TRBJ2-7, with D maybe TRBD1 (5 bases). The V end lost 3 bases, the J end lost 0 bases, and 12 bases lay between the germline ends. CDR3 length: 15 amino acids. CDR1 and CDR2 from the germline V gene are LNHDA and SQIVND (reference sequence).

The rearrangement uses TRBV27 and TRBJ1-2; D is undetermined. The V gene's germline CDR1 is MNHEY and CDR2 SMNVEV (reference sequence). The ends were cut back, 6 bases at V and 5 bases at J, with 10 bases in the middle. The CDR3 runs 12 residues. CDR3 protein: CASRDPAYGYTF. The CDR3 DNA is TGTGCCAGCAGAGACCCGGCTTATGGCTACACCTTC.

The chain uses TRBV3-1 and TRBJ1-5; TRBD1 agrees at 7 bases. Germline lookup yields CDR1 LGHDT and CDR2 YNNKEL (reference sequence). With V trimmed by 6 bases and J by 4 bases, 3 bases remained unmatched. There are 13 residues in the CDR3. The CDR3 DNA sequence: TGTGCCAGCAGACAGACAGGGAATCAGCCCCAGCATTTT. Translated: CASRQTGNQPQHF.

V and J are TRBV5-1 and TRBJ2-6; 11 nucleotides match TRBD1. V was clipped by 3 bases and J by 0 bases; unmatched bases: 2. The CDR3 length is 17 residues. Germline lookup yields CDR1 SGHRS and CDR2 YFSETQ. The CDR3 DNA reads TGCGCCAGCAGCTCCGGGACAGGGGGCTCTGGGGCCAACGTCCTGACTTTC. This codes for CASSSGTGGSGANVLTF.

J is TRBJ2-3 and V is TRBV9, with 10 bases identical to TRBD2. Losses at the gene ends were 2 bases for V and 0 bases for J; bases not matched to a gene: 3. This CDR3 contains 16 residues. The germline V gene has CDR1 SGDLS and CDR2 YYNGEE. CDR3 in amino acids: CASSVRTSGSTDTQYF. CDR3 coding DNA: TGTGCCAGCAGCGTGCGGACTAGCGGAAGCACAGATACGCAGTATTTT. The full variable domain, with the rest looked up from reference TRBV9 and TRBJ2-3, is DSGVTQTPKHLITATGQRVTLRCSPRSGDLSVYWYQQSLDQGLQFLIQYYNGEERAKGNILERFSAQQFPDLHSELNLSSLELGDSALYFCASSVRTSGSTDTQYFGPGTRLTVL.

The chain uses TRBV5-1 and TRBJ1-2; TRBD1 matches at 8 bases. The CDR3 runs to 15 residues. In germline, CDR1 is SGHRS, CDR2 YFSETQ. Trimming took 3 bases from V and 4 from J; bases not matched to a gene: 8. CDR3 residues: CASSSGQGYGYGYTF. CDR3 nucleotides: TGCGCCAGCAGCTCCGGACAGGGTTATGGCTATGGCTACACCTTC.

The chain recombines TRBV11-2 with TRBJ2-1; D is unclear. V gave up 0 bases and J gave up 9 bases, with 6 bases separating them. The CDR3 sequence is 12 residues long. CDR1 is SGHAT, CDR2 FQNNGV, per germline. The DNA for the CDR3 is TGTGCCAGCAGCTTAGAATTTGGTGAGCAGTTCTTC. Amino acid sequence: CASSLEFGEQFF.

The chain has TRBV5-1 and TRBJ2-5, with 11 bases aligning to TRBD1. V shed 4 bases, J shed 3 bases, and the junction held 8 bases outside the gene matches. The CDR3 consists of 16 residues. Germline CDR1 is SGHRS and CDR2 is YFSETQ. CDR3 region: CASSPGTGGAEETQYF. The CDR3 DNA reads as TGCGCCAGCAGCCCGGGGACAGGGGGGGCAGAAGAGACCCAGTACTTC. The full variable domain, its missing parts supplied by reference TRBV5-1 and TRBJ2-5, is KAGVTQTPRYLIKTRGQQVTLSCSPISGHRSVSWYQQTPGQGLQFLFEYFSETQRNKGNFPGRFSGRQFSNSRSEMNVSTLELGDSALYLCASSPGTGGAEETQYFGPGTRLLVL.

The chain is built from TRBV7-9 and TRBJ2-7; D uncertain. CDR1 SEHNR and CDR2 FQNEAQ come from the germline V gene (reference sequence). Trimming took 5 bases from V and 6 from J, leaving 8 bases between them. The CDR3 contains 11 residues. CDR3 nucleotide sequence: TGTGCCAGCAGCGCCACTGGCGAGCAGTACTTC. Protein: CASSATGEQYF.

The chain is built from TRBV9 and TRBJ2-1; 10 bases align to TRBD2. The CDR3 extends over 14 amino acids. Germline assignment: CDR1 SGDLS and CDR2 YYNGEE. V lost 2 bases, J lost 6 bases, and 2 bases stayed unmatched. CDR3 bases: TGTGCCAGCAGCGTGTCTAGCGGGAGCAATGAGCAGTTCTTC. Protein sequence: CASSVSSGSNEQFF.

The chain recombines TRBV5-4 with TRBJ2-5, with 11 bases lining up with TRBD2. V trimming: 4 bases; J trimming: 3 bases; junction bases outside the gene matches: 8. CDR3 length: 16 residues. Germline V gives CDR1 SGHNT, CDR2 YYREEE (reference sequence). The CDR3 loop reads CASSEEGLAEEETQYF. The CDR3 nucleotides read TGTGCCAGCAGCGAGGAGGGACTAGCGGAAGAAGAGACCCAGTACTTC. Full variable domain (remainder filled in from reference TRBV5-4 and TRBJ2-5): ETGVTQSPTHLIKTRGQQVTLRCSSQSGHNTVSWYQQALGQGPQFIFQYYREEENGRGNFPPRFSGLQFPNYSSELNVNALELDDSALYLCASSEEGLAEEETQYFGPGTRLLVL.

This chain uses TRBV7-3 with TRBJ2-1; 9 bases are a match to TRBD2. This CDR3 is built from 16 residues. V lost 5 bases, J lost 8 bases, and 13 bases stayed unmatched. CDR1 and CDR2 from the germline V gene are SGHTA and FQGTGA. CDR3 in amino acids: CASSPRSGGSVDEQFF. The CDR3 region has the DNA TGTGCCAGCAGCCCACGAAGCGGGGGGTCCGTTGATGAGCAGTTCTTC.

This sequence joins TRBV9 and TRBJ2-7; 7 bases align to TRBD2. The CDR3 sequence is 14 residues long. The germline V gene encodes CDR1 SGDLS and CDR2 YYNGEE. The trim removed 0 bases at V and 6 bases at J, leaving 6 bases unmatched. This CDR3 is CASSVVSSGGEQYF. CDR3 nucleotides: TGTGCCAGCAGCGTAGTGTCTTCGGGGGGCGAGCAGTACTTC.

The CDR3 nucleotides are TGTGCCACCAGTGACCGAAGCGACAGGGGGCGAGGGGAGACCCAGTACTTC. It translates to CATSDRSDRGRGETQYF. The rearrangement links TRBV24-1 to TRBJ2-5; TRBD1 matches at 10 bases. Per the germline V gene, CDR1 is KGHDR and CDR2 is SFDVKD. The CDR3 covers 17 residues. V was pared by 4 bases and J by 5 bases, with 12 bases of the junction left unmatched.

J is TRBJ1-5 and V is TRBV28; D is ambiguous. Between the trimmed V and J ends, which lost 4 bases and 0 bases, there was a span of 19 bases. Germline assignment: CDR1 MDHEN and CDR2 SYDVKM. The CDR3 has 18 residues. The CDR3 loop reads CASSSPSRASYSNQPQHF. The DNA of the CDR3 is TGTGCCAGCAGTTCCCCTAGCCGGGCCTCGTATAGCAATCAGCCCCAGCATTTT. Full variable domain (missing parts from reference TRBV28 and TRBJ1-5): DVKVTQSSRYLVKRTGEKVFLECVQDMDHENMFWYRQDPGLGLRLIYFSYDVKMKEKGDIPEGYSVSREKKERFSLILESASTNQTSMYLCASSSPSRASYSNQPQHFGDGTRLSIL.

This clonotype was observed a few times. The chain uses TRBV13 and TRBJ2-5; D gene ambiguous. This CDR3 contains 13 residues. Germline V gene data show CDR1 as PRHDT and CDR2 as FYEKMQ (reference sequence). Trimming pared 8 bases from V and 2 bases from J, leaving 12 bases between. CDR3 nucleotide sequence: TGTGCCAGCTCCTCCCGAGTTCAAGAGACCCAGTACTTC. It codes for CASSSRVQETQYF. The full variable domain, with the rest looked up from reference TRBV13 and TRBJ2-5, is AAGVIQSPRHLIKEKRETATLKCYPIPRHDTVYWYQQGPGQDPQFLISFYEKMQSDKGSIPDRFSAQQFSDYHSELNMSSLELGDSALYFCASSSRVQETQYFGPGTRLLVL.

V and J are TRBV9 and TRBJ2-7; D perhaps matches TRBD1 (6 bases). Germline-derived CDR1 and CDR2 are SGDLS and YYNGEE. V was trimmed by 2 bases and J by 0 bases, leaving 9 bases between them. This CDR3 spans 14 amino acids. The CDR3 bases are TGTGCCAGCAGCGTGGACAGCCTCTCCTACGAGCAGTACTTC. This translates into CASSVDSLSYEQYF.

This chain uses TRBV29-1 with TRBJ1-1; 8 positions agree with TRBD1. Germline values: CDR1 SQVTM, CDR2 ANQGSEA. V was clipped by 7 bases and J by 3 bases; unmatched bases: 4. The CDR3 extends over 12 amino acids. CDR3 protein: CSAGGAYTEAFF. The DNA of the CDR3 is TGCAGCGCAGGGGGCGCTTACACTGAAGCTTTCTTT.